The 9 T cell receptor beta chains below all came from one sample that was sequenced in a study of cytotoxic CD8 clonotypes in ibrutinib-treated CLL. This table comes from immunoSEQ multiplex PCR, and its TCRdb copy is limited to in-frame clones, with some not included. The table records about 160,000 clones, about 80% of them present only once. The sequencing here drew on PBMCs, taken after 12 months of ibrutinib treatment. The receptors stem from a human donor with chronic lymphocytic leukemia.

The gene calls are TRBV18 and TRBJ2-1; 9 bases fit TRBD2. The CDR3 length is 14 residues. Losses at the gene ends were 6 bases for V and 5 bases for J; bases not matched to a gene: 5. Germline V gene lookup returns CDR1 KGHSH and CDR2 LQKENI. The CDR3 region is CASSSGLADNEQFF. The CDR3 DNA sequence: TGTGCCAGCTCCTCGGGACTAGCCGACAATGAGCAGTTCTTC. Filled out from reference TRBV18 and TRBJ2-1, the complete variable domain reads NAGVMQNPRHLVRRRGQEARLRCSPMKGHSHVYWYRQLPEEGLKFMVYLQKENIIDESGMPKERFSAEFPKEGPSILRIQQVVRGDSAAYFCASSSGLADNEQFFGPGTRLTVL.

The genes are TRBV7-3 and TRBJ2-3; no firm D call. Germline V gives CDR1 SGHTA, CDR2 FQGTGA. CDR3 size: 14 residues. V lost 2 bases and J lost 1, with 7 bases in between. The CDR3 sequence: CASSLFVGTDTQYF. As DNA, the CDR3 is TGTGCCAGCAGCTTATTTGTCGGCACAGATACGCAGTATTTT.

This clone was found once. The gene calls are TRBV29-1 and TRBJ1-5, with a possible D match to TRBD1 (5 bases). The germline V and J ends were trimmed by 6 bases and 1 base, with 13 bases remaining between them. The length of the CDR3 is 14 residues. Per germline, CDR1 SQVTM and CDR2 ANQGSEA. CDR3 in amino acids: CSVKGEGSNQPQHF. CDR3 nucleotide sequence: TGCAGCGTAAAAGGGGAAGGGAGCAATCAGCCCCAGCATTTT.

V gene TRBV28 combines with J gene TRBJ1-5; maybe TRBD1 (5 bases). CDR1 is MDHEN and CDR2 is SYDVKM in the germline V gene. V lost 5 bases and J lost 7, with 15 bases in between. This CDR3 comprises 14 residues. CDR3 sequence reads: CASSPSGSGQPQHF. The CDR3 DNA follows: TGTGCCAGCAGTCCGTCAGGGTCGGGCCAGCCCCAGCATTTT. Variable domain in full (rest from reference TRBV28 and TRBJ1-5): DVKVTQSSRYLVKRTGEKVFLECVQDMDHENMFWYRQDPGLGLRLIYFSYDVKMKEKGDIPEGYSVSREKKERFSLILESASTNQTSMYLCASSPSGSGQPQHFGDGTRLSIL.

J is TRBJ1-5 and V is TRBV11-2; 11 nucleotides agree with TRBD1. This CDR3 is built from 16 residues. The ends lost 3 bases at V and 3 bases at J; junction bases unmatched: 4. The germline CDR1 and CDR2 sequences are SGHAT and FQNNGV. This CDR3 reads CASSFGQGAANQPQHF. The DNA of the CDR3 is TGTGCCAGCAGCTTCGGACAGGGGGCGGCCAATCAGCCCCAGCATTTT.

This chain joins TRBV4-1 and TRBJ1-5; D is unresolved. V was clipped by 0 bases and J by 4 bases, with 10 bases between them. The CDR3 extends over 15 amino acids. The V gene's germline CDR1 is MGHRA and CDR2 YSYEKL. CDR3 nucleotides: TGCGCCAGCAGCCAAGAATATCCCCGGAATCAGCCCCAGCATTTT. Residues: CASSQEYPRNQPQHF.

The J gene is TRBJ1-5, the V gene TRBV19, with 10 bases identical to TRBD1. Germline assignment: CDR1 LNHDA and CDR2 SQIVND (reference sequence). The CDR3 is 18 residues long. V lost 4 bases, J lost 2 bases, and 11 bases stayed unmatched. The CDR3 reads CASSRGQGIDFRNQPQHF. The CDR3 DNA is TGTGCCAGTAGTAGGGGACAGGGGATCGATTTTCGCAATCAGCCCCAGCATTTT.

The V gene is TRBV5-6, the J gene TRBJ1-1; D is undetermined. Per germline, CDR1 SGHDT and CDR2 YYEEEE. The V end was cut by 4 bases, the J end by 5 bases, with 12 bases between. This CDR3 has 13 amino acids. Written as DNA, the CDR3 is TGTGCCAGCAGCCAGAGAGACGGAACTGAAGCTTTCTTT. Translating it yields CASSQRDGTEAFF.

The chain combines TRBV28 with TRBJ1-1; D might be TRBD1 (5 bases). Germline V gives CDR1 MDHEN, CDR2 SYDVKM. V dropped 6 bases and J dropped 1 base, with 12 bases sitting between them. This CDR3 has 14 amino acids. In DNA form, the CDR3 reads TGTGCCAGCAGGGAGGGGCAGGGGAACACTGAAGCTTTCTTT. Protein sequence: CASREGQGNTEAFF. The full variable domain, completed using reference TRBV28 and TRBJ1-1, is DVKVTQSSRYLVKRTGEKVFLECVQDMDHENMFWYRQDPGLGLRLIYFSYDVKMKEKGDIPEGYSVSREKKERFSLILESASTNQTSMYLCASREGQGNTEAFFGQGTRLTVV.